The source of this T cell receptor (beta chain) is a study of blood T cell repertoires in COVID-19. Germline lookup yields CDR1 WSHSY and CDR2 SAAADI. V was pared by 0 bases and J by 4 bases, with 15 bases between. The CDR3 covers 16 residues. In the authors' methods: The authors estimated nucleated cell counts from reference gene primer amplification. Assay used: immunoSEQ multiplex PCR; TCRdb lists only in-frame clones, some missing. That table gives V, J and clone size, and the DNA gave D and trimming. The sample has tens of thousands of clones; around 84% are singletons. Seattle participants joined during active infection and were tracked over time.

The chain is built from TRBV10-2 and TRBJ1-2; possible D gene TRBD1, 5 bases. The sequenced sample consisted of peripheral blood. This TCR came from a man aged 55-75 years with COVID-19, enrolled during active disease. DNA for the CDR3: TGCGCCAGCAGTGAGTCATGGACACCTCCCCTCTATGGCTACACCTTC. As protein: CASSESWTPPLYGYTF.